One TCR beta chain is described in this entry. Its target antigen remains unknown. Base qualities are not provided; no much larger clone lies one nucleotide away. Libraries were prepared through the immunoSEQ multiplex PCR assay. A mixture of 60 forward primers for TCR Vbeta segments and 13 reverse primers for TCR Jbeta segments was used in the multiplex PCR. A multiplex PCR assay on genomic DNA amplified the CDR3 region of rearranged TCR beta genes. The Illumina HiSeq System was used to sequence the amplified TCR beta libraries as 87-base-pair reads. The study's processing was this. A later analysis tallied 80 million to 95 million unique TCR beta chains across the 550 to 850 repertoires, and 10 million to 11 million of those chains were shared by two or more donors. Raw reads were error-corrected and collapsed into unique sequences by a nearest-neighbor algorithm in which closely related sequences were merged to remove PCR and sequencing errors. V, D and J gene segments were assigned by aligning CDR3 sequences to IMGT reference sequences. Each retained sequence needed at least a six-nucleotide match to both a V gene segment and a J gene segment. Rearrangements were classified as productive when the CDR3 lacked stop codons and remained in frame with V and J, and all other rearrangements were classified as non-productive. CDR3 was defined according to IMGT convention as the region running from the second conserved V-encoded cysteine to the conserved J-encoded phenylalanine. In an earlier analysis of 587 of the donors, sequences lacking an unambiguous match to a single V gene segment were excluded. In an earlier analysis of 500 to 750 of the donors, V segments were called functional above 56.7% productive rearrangements and were called segregating when the between-donor standard deviation exceeded 5%. A statistical classification framework was built for diagnosing cytomegalovirus status from the catalog of TCR beta chain sequences. A later analysis assigned V and J genes by comparing TCR nucleotide sequences with IMGT/GENE-DB human TR gene sequences. The TCRdist pipeline was used in a later analysis to assign CDR3 sequences and most-parsimonious VDJ recombination scenarios. In a later analysis, each TCR beta chain was defined by its CDR3 amino acid sequence together with its V-gene family, and reads lacking a unique V-gene family were excluded. As a way to deal with suspected cross-contamination and a sequencing artifact, a later analysis dropped approximately 570 nucleotide sequences that were highly shared and had low generation probability. In a later analysis, a clonal expansion index was calculated for each public chain from normalized within-repertoire ranks of inferred template counts. In a later analysis, generation probabilities were computed using a VDJ recombination model fitted to out-of-frame rearrangements, and the results were checked against IGoR. Hypergeometric tests were used in a later analysis to score TCR-TCR, TCR-HLA and TCR-CMV co-occurrence, with a repertoire-size bias correction applied to the TCR pairs. To estimate false discovery rates, a later analysis permuted the HLA or CMV assignments 20 times. In a later analysis, co-occurring TCRs were grouped using DBSCAN, and TCRdist sequence similarity was added for clustering within HLA-allele-positive subsets. For co-occurrence clustering, repertoires with fewer than 30,000 or more than 120,000 public chains were excluded, along with five repertoires with anomalous nucleotide sharing. TCRdb re-hosts the immuneACCESS table, in-frame sequences only. Its copies lack some clones; in the studies checked, an unresolved V gene accounts for under half of them, and the cause for the rest is not known. The DNA was the basis for D and trimming; V, J and clone size are from that table. This sample lists about 190,000 clones; around 80% were detected once. About 1.9% of the sample belongs to the ten largest clones.

This entry is derived from a study of cytomegalovirus exposure and HLA in healthy donors (TCRdb year 2017). Regarding the study in general: According to an earlier analysis of 550 to 750 of the donors, 200 million or so T cells yielded 117 million unique TCR beta sequences and approximately 300 Gb of sequence data. On average, over 200,000 unique TCR beta nucleotide sequences were sequenced per donor among a few hundred genotyped donors of the cohort, with around 19% of those sequences being non-productive. All discovery cohort repertoires had been generated using a single sequencing platform. An earlier analysis of nearly 600 of the donors applied high-throughput TCR beta sequencing to assess whether each TCR beta V gene segment acted as functional or pseudogenic. High-throughput TCR immunosequencing, statistical association of individual TCRs with disease status, and machine learning were combined to predict cytomegalovirus infection status. In a later analysis, previously published TCR beta repertoires from 550 to 750 donors were re-analyzed and high-resolution HLA genotyping was added so that TCR occurrence patterns could be studied. Class I and class II HLA loci were covered by the typing at four-digit resolution. Roughly five DR-DQ haplotypes were handled as single units for association and clustering because linkage in the cohort was strong. Along with the roughly 670-subject first cohort, a separate validation cohort of roughly 110 different subjects was used. Of the roughly 400 genotyped donors, over 65% fell in the genetic ancestry cluster associated with self-reported Caucasian donors. In a later genetic analysis, genome-wide SNP genotypes for about 55% of the roughly 700 donors were used, and that subset was treated as a discovery cohort. Rather than using new phenotypic data, the later analysis identified candidate immune exposures from TCR beta sequences and from how often those sequences occurred across donors. The aim of the study was to test whether cataloging public T cell receptors could identify signatures of past pathogen exposure. The T cell repertoires of under 750 subjects were profiled by immunosequencing and related to cytomegalovirus serostatus. An early release covering roughly 580 HLA-typed donors comprised approximately 290 gigabases of sequencing data and around 86 million unique TCR sequences. The number of typed donors differed by locus: about 629-640 for A, B, C, DRB1 and DQB1; 500 to 550 for DQA1; 606 for DPA1; and about 470 for DPB1. Donor age, sex, ethnicity and CMV serostatus were compiled alongside the repertoire data. On the study overall, not on this receptor specifically: An earlier analysis of approximately 600 of the donors showed that most TCR beta V segments appeared in productive rearrangements either about 87% or about 30% of the time, which broadly matched IMGT annotations. According to a later analysis, TCR association rates differed among HLA loci, with DRB1 alleles showing the most associated TCRs and HLA-C alleles showing the fewest. In vitro tests confirmed that a few of the cytomegalovirus-associated TCR beta chains recognize cytomegalovirus antigens. According to a later genetic analysis, donors in an Asian-associated ancestry cluster had fewer N-insertions in productive TCRs than the approximately 650-donor mean. The cohort was sequenced for TCR beta chains only, and without alpha or paired-chain data the features that could be detected were limited. While some public TCRs were present in many individuals, most TCR sequences turned up only very rarely across donors. Some IMGT-functional V segments, including TRBV6-2 and TRBV6-3, could not be told apart with the 87-base-pair reads, so those segments were excluded. A further reported finding was that TCR beta sequences accurately predicted the HLA-A and HLA-B alleles for most subjects in the first cohort. A later genetic analysis associated a missense DCLRE1C variant with V-gene and J-gene trimming of TCR beta chains, and an independent cohort replicated the association. CMV serostatus was the only immune exposure information available for the cohort. The study gave a list of some 150 TCR beta chains associated with cytomegalovirus. The sequencing pipeline was judged likely to have produced a cluster of highly shared sequence variants as a technical artifact. Roughly uniform sequencing depth across donors was assumed in presence/absence analyses, although this assumption may not hold. Because counts were too low, about 17 rarely observed V segments, including chromosome 9 orphons, were excluded from the earlier analysis of 587 of the donors. Linkage disequilibrium might explain the correlated functional status among segregating V segments, but an unknown experimental factor could not be ruled out. A later analysis reported that several top co-occurrence clusters appeared linked to parvovirus B19, influenza, CMV and Epstein-Barr virus. In a later analysis, HLA-associated TCR beta chains were found to be more clonally expanded and to have lower generation probabilities than equally common non-associated chains. Strong co-occurrence of HLA alleles, especially DR and DQ, made assigning TCR associations to individual alleles difficult. The classifier was reported to diagnose cytomegalovirus status with high specificity and sensitivity in both the original cohort and the validation cohort. At a false discovery rate of 0.05, a later analysis linked under 20,000 TCR beta sequences to specific HLA alleles. Because HLA typing was unavailable for some donors at each locus, only the typed subset was used in association tests. In a later analysis, most CMV-associated TCR beta chains were found to appear HLA-restricted, with HLA associations seemingly driven largely by CMV exposure. According to the authors, the approach could potentially be generalized to other disease states and immunological phenotypes.

Trimming costs V 5 bases and J 4 bases, and their ends lie 12 bases apart. The CDR3 spans 13 residues, from the cysteine through the valine. Kept here is only the CDR3 DNA, which spans 39 bases and is read in frame from base 1. CDR1 and CDR2 are drawn from the germline V gene: MNHNS, SASEGT. The cohort was made up of 500 to 850 healthy bone marrow donors. All cohort members were sampled while nominally healthy, although unrecorded immune exposures were likely present. The donor was CMV seropositive and was included in the group of 270 or so seropositive cohort members. A peripheral blood sample was provided by each donor, and peripheral blood mononuclear cells were used for TCR beta sequencing. Genomic DNA extraction from the blood cell samples was performed with the Qiagen DNeasy Blood Extraction Kit.

The chain was built from TRBV6-1 and TRBJ2-7; 6 matching bases give a weak D call of TRBD2. Sequenced: PBMCs. The receptor comes from a woman aged 18 to 35 in good health and CMV-seropositive. The DNA reads TGTGCCAGCAGTCCGGGACTGGAATACGAGCAGTACGTC. It codes for CASSPGLEYEQYV.